The 4 T cell receptor beta chains below all came from one sample that was sequenced in a study of human versus mouse CDR3 diversity and MHC coevolution. Profiled with immunoSEQ multiplex PCR; TCRdb holds only in-frame clones, not every one. The table lists 55,000 to 65,000 clones, 94% of them singletons. Sequenced sample: naive CD4+ T cells from blood. Subset here: CD45RO-negative CD62L-positive naive CD4 T cells. Receptor source: a person aged 55 to 75 in good health.

This chain connects TRBV6-1 to TRBJ2-7; 10 bases map to TRBD1. The ends lost 4 bases at V and 0 bases at J; junction bases unmatched: 3. In germline, CDR1 is MNHNS, CDR2 SASEGT. The CDR3 totals 15 residues. In DNA, the CDR3 is TGTGCCAGCAGTGGAAGGGACAGGGGCTCCTACGAGCAGTACTTC. It codes for CASSGRDRGSYEQYF.

The CDR3 protein is CASSKRTDYNEQFF. CDR3 nucleotides: TGTGCCAGCAGCAAACGTACAGATTACAATGAGCAGTTCTTC. The chain links TRBV21-1 to TRBJ2-1; the table gives TRBD1 as D, unverified against the DNA. TRBV21-1 is deemed a pseudogene. The CDR3 is 14 residues long.

The chain is built from TRBV5-1 and TRBJ2-3, with 14 positions matching TRBD2. V trimming: 4 bases; J trimming: 6 bases; junction bases outside the gene matches: 7. The CDR3 spans 16 residues. Germline lookup yields CDR1 SGHRS and CDR2 YFSETQ. Here the CDR3 reads CASSPGTSGSRDTQYF. The DNA for the CDR3 is TGCGCCAGCAGCCCTGGGACTAGCGGGAGCAGGGATACGCAGTATTTT.

The rearrangement links TRBV19 to TRBJ1-2; 9 nucleotides line up with TRBD1. The trim removed 5 bases at V and 4 bases at J, leaving 8 bases unmatched. The germline V gene has CDR1 LNHDA and CDR2 SQIVND (reference sequence). The CDR3 consists of 15 residues. The CDR3 is CASSPPGQGFYGYTF. For the CDR3, the DNA is TGTGCCAGTAGTCCTCCGGGACAGGGATTCTATGGCTACACCTTC. The entire variable domain, with the rest obtained from reference TRBV19 and TRBJ1-2, is as follows: DGGITQSPKYLFRKEGQNVTLSCEQNLNHDAMYWYRQDPGQGLRLIYYSQIVNDFQKGDIAEGYSVSREKKESFPLTVTSAQKNPTAFYLCASSPPGQGFYGYTFGSGTRLTVV.